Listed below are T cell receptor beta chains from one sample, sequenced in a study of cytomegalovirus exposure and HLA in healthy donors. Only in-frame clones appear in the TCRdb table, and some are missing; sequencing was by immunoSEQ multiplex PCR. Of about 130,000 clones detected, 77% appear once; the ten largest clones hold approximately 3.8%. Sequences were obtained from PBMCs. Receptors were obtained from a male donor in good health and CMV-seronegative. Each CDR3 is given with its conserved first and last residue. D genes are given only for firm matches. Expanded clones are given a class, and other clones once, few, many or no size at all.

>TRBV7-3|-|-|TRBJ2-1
TGTGCCAGCATCGCCCTACCCGAGGACAATGAGCAGTTCTTC
CASIALPEDNEQFF
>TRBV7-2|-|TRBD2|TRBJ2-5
TGTGCCAGCAGCCCAACGATCGGGACTAGCGGGGTTGGCAAGGAGACCCAGTACTTC
CASSPTIGTSGVGKETQYF
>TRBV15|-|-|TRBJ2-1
TGTGCCACCAGCAGAGATCCAGCAGGCGGGTGGAATGAGCAGTTCTTC
CATSRDPAGGWNEQFF
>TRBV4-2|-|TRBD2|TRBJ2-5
TGTGCCAGCAGCCAAGAAATAGGTAGCGGGGGGAGAGAGACCCAGTACTTC
CASSQEIGSGGRETQYF
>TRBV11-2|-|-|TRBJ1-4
TGTGCCAGCAGCTTAGGGTCGGCCTTAAATAGCGAAAAACTGTTTTTT
CASSLGSALNSEKLFF
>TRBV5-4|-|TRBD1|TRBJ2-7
TGTGCCAGCAGCTCCCCCCCCTGGGACAGAACGTTCGAGCAGTACTTC
CASSSPPWDRTFEQYF
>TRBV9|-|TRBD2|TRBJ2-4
TGTGCCAGCAGCGCTAGCGGGGGGGCGGCGATAGCCAAAAACATTCAGTACTTC
CASSASGGAAIAKNIQYF
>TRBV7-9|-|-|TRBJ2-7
TGTGCCAGCAGCTTAGTGAGCTCCTACGAGCAGTACTTC
CASSLVSSYEQYF
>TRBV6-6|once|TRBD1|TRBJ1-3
TGTGCCAGCAGCACAACAGGGGACCCTGGAAACACCATATATTTT
CASSTTGDPGNTIYF
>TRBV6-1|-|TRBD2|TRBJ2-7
TGTGCCAGCAGTGAAGCGCGGGCGGGAGCCTCCTACGAGCAGTACTTC
CASSEARAGASYEQYF
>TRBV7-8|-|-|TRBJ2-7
TGTGCCAGCAGCTTAGGAGGGGACTCTAGCTCCTACGAGCAGTACTTC
CASSLGGDSSSYEQYF
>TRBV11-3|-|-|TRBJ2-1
TGTGCCAGCAGCCCCCCGAGCGGGCATGAGCAGTTCTTC
CASSPPSGHEQFF
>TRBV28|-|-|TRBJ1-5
TGTGCCAGCAGTTTGGGATCGGGAAAAAACAATCATCCCCAGCATTTT
CASSLGSGKNNHPQHF
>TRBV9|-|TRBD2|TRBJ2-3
TGTGCCAGCAGCGTAGCGGGACTAGCGGGGCGTGATACGCAGTATTTT
CASSVAGLAGRDTQYF
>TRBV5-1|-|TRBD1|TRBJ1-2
TGCGCCAGCAGCTTGGGGACAGGGGGCCGGGGCTACACCTTC
CASSLGTGGRGYTF
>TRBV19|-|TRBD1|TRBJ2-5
TGTGCCAGTAGTATCCGTTCGACAGGGATGTACCAAGAGACCCAGTACTTC
CASSIRSTGMYQETQYF